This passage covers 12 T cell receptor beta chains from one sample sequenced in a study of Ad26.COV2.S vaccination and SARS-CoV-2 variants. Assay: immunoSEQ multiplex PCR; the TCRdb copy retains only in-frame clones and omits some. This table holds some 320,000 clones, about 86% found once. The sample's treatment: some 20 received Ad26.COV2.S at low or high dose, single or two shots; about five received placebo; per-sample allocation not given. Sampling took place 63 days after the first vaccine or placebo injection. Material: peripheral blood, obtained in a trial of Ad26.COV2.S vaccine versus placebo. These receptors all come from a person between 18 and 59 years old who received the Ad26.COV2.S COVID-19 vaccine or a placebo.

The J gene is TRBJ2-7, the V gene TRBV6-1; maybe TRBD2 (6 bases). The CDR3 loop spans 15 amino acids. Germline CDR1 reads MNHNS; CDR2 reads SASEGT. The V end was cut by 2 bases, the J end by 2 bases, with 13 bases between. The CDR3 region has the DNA TGTGCCAGCAGTGAAAAGGGCGGGGCCCCCTACGAGCAGTACTTC. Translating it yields CASSEKGGAPYEQYF.

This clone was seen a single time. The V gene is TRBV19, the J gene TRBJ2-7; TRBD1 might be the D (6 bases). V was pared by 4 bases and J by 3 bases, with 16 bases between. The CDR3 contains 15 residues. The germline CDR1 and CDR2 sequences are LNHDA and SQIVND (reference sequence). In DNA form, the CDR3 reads TGTGCCAGTAGTAGTGGGGGCGGCGTAATCTACGAGCAGTACTTC. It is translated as CASSSGGGVIYEQYF.

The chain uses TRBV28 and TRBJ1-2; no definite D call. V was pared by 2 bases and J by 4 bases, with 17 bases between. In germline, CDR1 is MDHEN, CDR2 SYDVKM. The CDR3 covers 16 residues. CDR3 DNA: TGTGCCAGCAGTTTAGATTATCTGGGCATCGGCTATGGCTACACCTTC. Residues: CASSLDYLGIGYGYTF.

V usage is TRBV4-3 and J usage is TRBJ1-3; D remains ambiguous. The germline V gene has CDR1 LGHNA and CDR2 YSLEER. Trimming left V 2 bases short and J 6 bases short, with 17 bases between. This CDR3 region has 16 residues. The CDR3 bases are TGCGCCAGCAGCCAAAGTCGATCGGTTTCAGAAAACACCATATATTTT. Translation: CASSQSRSVSENTIYF.

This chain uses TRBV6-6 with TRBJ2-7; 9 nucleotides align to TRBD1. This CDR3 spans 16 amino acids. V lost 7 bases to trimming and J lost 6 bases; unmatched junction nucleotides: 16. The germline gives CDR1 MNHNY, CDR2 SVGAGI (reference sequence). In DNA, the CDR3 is TGTGCCAGCACCAAACTGGGACAGGGAGGGATCTCCGAGCAGTACTTC. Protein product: CASTKLGQGGISEQYF.

CDR3 in DNA: TGTGCCAGCAGGCGGGACAGGGTTTTCGACGAGCAGTACTTC. This encodes CASRRDRVFDEQYF. The chain uses TRBV6-5 and TRBJ2-7, with 9 positions matching TRBD1. Germline assignment: CDR1 MNHEY and CDR2 SVGAGI. The CDR3 consists of 14 residues. Losses at the gene ends were 6 bases for V and 5 bases for J; bases not matched to a gene: 8.

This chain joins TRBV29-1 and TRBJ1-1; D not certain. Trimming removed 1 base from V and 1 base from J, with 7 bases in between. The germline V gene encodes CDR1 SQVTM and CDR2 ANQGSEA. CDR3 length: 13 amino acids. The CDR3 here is CSVEGTENTEAFF. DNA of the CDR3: TGCAGCGTTGAAGGCACGGAGAACACTGAAGCTTTCTTT.

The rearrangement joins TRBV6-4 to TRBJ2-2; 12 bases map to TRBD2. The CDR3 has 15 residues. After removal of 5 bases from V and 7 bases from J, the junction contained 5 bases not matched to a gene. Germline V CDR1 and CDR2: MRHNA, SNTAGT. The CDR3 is CASSLTSGGVGELFF. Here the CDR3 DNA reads TGTGCCAGCAGTTTGACTAGCGGGGGCGTCGGGGAGCTGTTTTTT.

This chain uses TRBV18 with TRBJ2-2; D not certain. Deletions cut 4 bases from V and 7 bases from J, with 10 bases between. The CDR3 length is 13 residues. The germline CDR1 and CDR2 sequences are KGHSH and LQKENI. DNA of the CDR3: TGTGCCAGCTCACAAAAAGACATCGGGGAGCTGTTTTTT. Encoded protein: CASSQKDIGELFF.

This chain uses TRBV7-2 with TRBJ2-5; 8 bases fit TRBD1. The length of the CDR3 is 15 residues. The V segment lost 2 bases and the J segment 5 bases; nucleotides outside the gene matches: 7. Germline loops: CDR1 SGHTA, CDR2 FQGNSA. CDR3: CASSLRTGRLETQYF. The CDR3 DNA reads TGTGCCAGCAGCTTACGGACAGGGAGGCTCGAGACCCAGTACTTC.

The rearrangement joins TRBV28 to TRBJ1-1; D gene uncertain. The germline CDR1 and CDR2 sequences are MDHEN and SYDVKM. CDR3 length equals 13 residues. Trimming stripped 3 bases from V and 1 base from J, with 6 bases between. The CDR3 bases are TGTGCCAGCAGTTTCTGGAAGAACACTGAAGCTTTCTTT. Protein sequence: CASSFWKNTEAFF. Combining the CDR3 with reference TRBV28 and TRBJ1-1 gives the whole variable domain DVKVTQSSRYLVKRTGEKVFLECVQDMDHENMFWYRQDPGLGLRLIYFSYDVKMKEKGDIPEGYSVSREKKERFSLILESASTNQTSMYLCASSFWKNTEAFFGQGTRLTVV.

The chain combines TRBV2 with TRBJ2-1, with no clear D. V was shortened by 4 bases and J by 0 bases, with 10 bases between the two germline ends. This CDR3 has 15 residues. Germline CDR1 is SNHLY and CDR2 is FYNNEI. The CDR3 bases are TGTGCCAGCAGTGTCCGCCAGGACTCCTACAATGAGCAGTTCTTC. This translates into CASSVRQDSYNEQFF.